The 23 T cell receptor beta chains listed next were all sequenced from one sample in a study of prognosis after radiotherapy for stage I lung cancer. TCR beta CDR3 was amplified from genomic DNA by two-round multiplex PCR. Primers were specific to each TRBV and TRBJ gene in first-round PCR. TCRdb called the multiplex PCR reads again in MiXCR, with one record for every CDR3 protein. The sample has around 51,000 distinct CDR3 sequences; 30% to 40% are singletons. The sample consisted of PBMCs, taken before or after stereotactic body radiation therapy (not recorded which). Receptors were obtained from a donor over 45 with non-small cell lung cancer.

This clonotype occurred many times. The chain recombines TRBV28 with TRBJ2-1; either TRBD1 or TRBD2 may fit D (6 bases each). The germline V gene has CDR1 MDHEN and CDR2 SYDVKM. The CDR3 spans 16 residues. Trimming left V 7 bases short and J 10 bases short, with 26 bases between. CDR3 bases: TGTGCCAGCACCTCAAATGAGGGGGAAAGACGGGAGGAGCAGTTCTTC. This sequence encodes CASTSNEGERREEQFF.

This chain uses TRBV5-5 with TRBJ1-4; D uncertain. The V end was cut by 2 bases, the J end by 11 bases, with 13 bases between. This CDR3 has 13 residues. Germline V gene data show CDR1 as SGHKS and CDR2 as YYEKEE (reference sequence). This CDR3 reads CASSLEEGRKLFF. The CDR3, as DNA: TGTGCCAGCAGCTTAGAGGAGGGTCGGAAACTGTTTTTT. Full variable domain (outside the CDR3, taken from reference TRBV5-5 and TRBJ1-4): DAGVTQSPTHLIKTRGQQVTLRCSPISGHKSVSWYQQVLGQGPQFIFQYYEKEERGRGNFPDRFSARQFPNYSSELNVNALLLGDSALYLCASSLEEGRKLFFGSGTQLSVL.

Comment on this clonotype: This may come from a read error, since a much larger clone is one base off. The chain joins TRBV2 to TRBJ2-1; D gene unclear. The V and J ends lost 7 bases and 6 bases respectively, with 7 bases between them. This CDR3 region has 11 residues. Germline CDR1 reads SNHLY; CDR2 reads FYNNEI. The CDR3 loop reads CASMSSNEQFF. The CDR3 coding sequence is TGTGCCAGCATGAGCTCCAATGAGCAGTTCTTC.

The V gene is TRBV2, the J gene TRBJ1-5; D unresolved. The germline V and J ends were trimmed by 3 bases and 4 bases, with 7 bases remaining between them. The CDR3 sequence is 13 residues long. CDR1 and CDR2 from the germline V gene are SNHLY and FYNNEI. The CDR3 loop reads CASSEDLNQPQHF. CDR3 bases: TGTGCCAGCAGTGAGGACCTTAATCAGCCCCAGCATTTT.

In this sample, this clonotype turned up many times. The chain employs TRBV6-1 and TRBJ2-7; D ambiguous. V lost 11 bases to trimming and J lost 3 bases, with 32 bases between them. This CDR3 has 18 residues. Germline loops: CDR1 MNHNS, CDR2 SASEGT. CDR3 bases: TGTGCCTCCCACATATACGACATTGCCCTCAAATGGAACTACGAGCAGTACTTC. Translation: CASHIYDIALKWNYEQYF.

J is TRBJ2-7 and V is TRBV2, with D possibly matching TRBD2 (6 bases). Trimming pared 4 bases from V and 4 bases from J, leaving 8 bases between. Looked up from germline, CDR1 is SNHLY and CDR2 is FYNNEI. The CDR3 runs to 12 residues. The chain's CDR3 is CASSGGLYEQYF. In DNA form, the CDR3 reads TGTGCCAGCAGTGGGGGACTTTACGAGCAGTACTTC.

This clonotype was seen repeatedly, ten times or more. The V call is TRBV20-1, the J call TRBJ1-1; D is undetermined. Between the trimmed V and J ends, which lost 6 bases and 1 base, there was a span of 9 bases. The germline gives CDR1 DFQATT, CDR2 SNEGSKA (reference sequence). There are 12 residues in the CDR3. CDR3 region: CSAVRTNTEAFF. The CDR3, as DNA: TGCAGTGCGGTCAGGACGAACACTGAAGCTTTCTTT.

This clonotype was observed a few times. A read error may explain this, as a much larger clone is one base away. This chain connects TRBV12-3 or TRBV12-4 to TRBJ1-5; D might be TRBD1 (6 bases). The CDR3 has 13 residues. With 7 bases removed from V and 3 bases from J, the gap between germline ends came to 10 bases. DNA of the CDR3: TGTGCCAGCACAGGGGCCCCCAATCAGCCCCAGCATTTT. As protein: CASTGAPNQPQHF.

This clonotype was found many times. J is TRBJ1-5 and V is TRBV18; 9 nucleotides match TRBD1. V dropped 3 bases and J dropped 3; count of bases not matched to a gene: 3. The CDR3 loop spans 15 amino acids. CDR1 and CDR2 (germline): KGHSH, LQKENI. CDR3 amino acids: CASSPRTGDNQPQHF. CDR3 in DNA: TGTGCCAGCTCACCTCGGACAGGGGACAATCAGCCCCAGCATTTT.

This clonotype came up many times. The DNA of the CDR3 is TGTGCCAGCAGCTCCCCCTTGGGTACGCAGTATTTT. Encoded protein: CASSSPLGTQYF. The rearrangement uses TRBV13 and TRBJ2-3; D unresolved. The germline gives CDR1 PRHDT, CDR2 FYEKMQ (reference sequence). V lost 4 bases and J 8 bases, leaving 10 bases between the germline ends. The CDR3 runs 12 residues. Variable domain in full (rest from reference TRBV13 and TRBJ2-3): AAGVIQSPRHLIKEKRETATLKCYPIPRHDTVYWYQQGPGQDPQFLISFYEKMQSDKGSIPDRFSAQQFSDYHSELNMSSLELGDSALYFCASSSPLGTQYFGPGTRLTVL.

This clonotype was detected ten times or more. This chain uses TRBV27 with TRBJ2-5, with TRBD2 identical over 10 bases. V lost 4 bases, J lost 7 bases, and 18 bases stayed unmatched. This CDR3 contains 18 residues. The germline gives CDR1 MNHEY, CDR2 SMNVEV (reference sequence). The CDR3 DNA reads TGTGCCAGCAGTTCCTTCCAGCGGGAGGGCTTGGTTAGGTGGACCCAGTACTTC. Translating it yields CASSSFQREGLVRWTQYF.

This clonotype showed up just a few times. The V and J genes are TRBV7-3 and TRBJ2-5; 7 positions agree with TRBD2. V shed 2 bases, J shed 2 bases, and the junction held 5 bases outside the gene matches. CDR1 and CDR2 (germline): SGHTA, FQGTGA. This CDR3 is 15 amino acids long. CDR3 sequence: CASSLLAEVQETQYF. CDR3 DNA sequence: TGTGCCAGCAGCTTACTAGCGGAAGTACAAGAGACCCAGTACTTC.

The sample holds many counts of this clonotype. The chain is built from TRBV12-3 or TRBV12-4 and TRBJ1-5; maybe TRBD1 (5 bases). The CDR3 sequence is 14 residues long. Trimming removed 8 bases at V and 7 bases at J, with 18 bases between. Written as DNA, the CDR3 is TGTGCCAGCTTTACCTCAGGGATGGGCCAGCCCCAGCATTTT. The encoded protein is CASFTSGMGQPQHF.

This clonotype was detected ten times or more. The J gene is TRBJ2-3, the V gene TRBV10-3; D could derive from TRBD1 or TRBD2 (5 bases each). The V and J ends lost 2 bases and 2 bases respectively, with 20 bases between them. Germline V gene data show CDR1 as ENHRY and CDR2 as SYGVKD. CDR3 size: 18 residues. The CDR3 here is CAISEPSSGLGTTDTQYF. The CDR3 coding sequence is TGTGCCATCAGTGAGCCAAGTTCTGGTTTGGGGACCACAGATACGCAGTATTTT.

As for this clonotype: A read error may produce the germline difference seen at one junction end. This chain uses TRBV12-3 or TRBV12-4 with TRBJ2-7; 7 positions match TRBD1. The CDR3 has 14 amino acids. The DNA of the CDR3 is TGTGACAGCAGTATGAGACAGGGAGTAGACGAGCAGTACTTC. Its translation is CDSSMRQGVDEQYF.

This clonotype was picked up many times. This chain uses TRBV5-8 with TRBJ1-1, with D possibly matching TRBD1 (6 bases). V gave up 6 bases and J gave up 8 bases, with 14 bases separating them. Germline V gene sequence: CDR1 SGHTS, CDR2 YDEGEE. The CDR3 has 12 amino acids. The CDR3 sequence is CASTTGGREAFF. CDR3 nucleotide sequence: TGTGCCAGCACCACGGGGGGGCGAGAAGCTTTCTTT.

V gene TRBV30 combines with J gene TRBJ1-1, with 7 nucleotides matching TRBD1. V lost 4 bases, J lost 12 bases, and 8 bases stayed unmatched. Germline values: CDR1 GTSNPN, CDR2 SVGIG (reference sequence). The CDR3 covers 11 residues. CDR3 sequence (DNA): TGTGCCTGGATTCGGCAGGGGGTTTCTTTCTTT. The encoded protein is CAWIRQGVSFF. Supplemented by reference TRBV30 and TRBJ1-1, the full variable domain reads SQTIHQWPATLVQPVGSPLSLECTVEGTSNPNLYWYRQAAGRGLQLLFYSVGIGQISSEVPQNLSASRPQDRQFILSSKKLLLSDSGFYLCAWIRQGVSFFGQGTRLTVV.

This chain connects TRBV20-1 to TRBJ2-3; 7 nucleotides line up with TRBD2. Germline CDR1 DFQATT, CDR2 SNEGSKA (reference sequence). The V gene end was trimmed by 7 bases and the J gene end by 5 bases; junction bases not matched to a gene: 3. There are 11 residues in the CDR3. Here the CDR3 DNA reads TGCAGTGGGGAGGGCGGAGATACGCAGTATTTT. It translates to CSGEGGDTQYF.

The rearrangement joins TRBV11-2 to TRBJ1-1, with D tentatively TRBD1 (5 bases). Germline V gene data show CDR1 as SGHAT and CDR2 as FQNNGV. This CDR3 comprises 12 residues. V lost 6 bases and J lost 10, with 15 bases in between. The CDR3 region has the DNA TGTGCCAGCAGTTTCTCCCCTGGGGGAGCTTTCTTT. It translates to CASSFSPGGAFF.

This clonotype was detected ten times or more. The chain uses TRBV19 and TRBJ2-1; 8 bases fit TRBD2. With 1 base clipped from V and 2 bases from J, the junction kept 7 bases outside the gene matches. The germline gives CDR1 LNHDA, CDR2 SQIVND (reference sequence). The CDR3 consists of 17 residues. CDR3 amino acids: CASSIGLATHPYNEQFF. CDR3 in DNA: TGTGCCAGTAGTATAGGACTAGCGACCCATCCCTACAATGAGCAGTTCTTC. The whole variable domain, filled in from reference TRBV19 and TRBJ2-1, reads DGGITQSPKYLFRKEGQNVTLSCEQNLNHDAMYWYRQDPGQGLRLIYYSQIVNDFQKGDIAEGYSVSREKKESFPLTVTSAQKNPTAFYLCASSIGLATHPYNEQFFGPGTRLTVL.

The table lists this clonotype with a few counts. A much larger clone is a single base away; this may be a read error. The chain couples TRBV20-1 to TRBJ1-2; D is uncertain. Looked up from germline, CDR1 is DFQATT and CDR2 is SNEGSKA (reference sequence). This CDR3 has 9 amino acids. The chain's CDR3 is CILRRGYTF. CDR3 nucleotides: TGCATCCTTCGCCGAGGCTACACCTTC.

A remark on this clonotype: The CDR3 does not end in the conserved phenylalanine or tryptophan, so this is likely a read error. The limits of the CDR3 on the DNA are not certain, so only TCRdb's listed CDR3 is given. The chain couples TRBV7-3 to TRBJ2-1; the table names TRBD2, a call not compared with the DNA. Per the germline V gene, CDR1 is SGHTA and CDR2 is FQGTGA. The CDR3 contains 14 residues when both ends are counted. The CDR3 sequence is CASSPGPRSGSPLL.

This clonotype was counted at least ten times. The gene calls are TRBV7-8 and TRBJ2-3; D is undetermined. The V gene lost 2 bases and the J gene lost 3 bases, with 3 bases spanning the gap. The CDR3 runs 12 residues. Germline CDR1 reads SGHVS; CDR2 reads FQNEAQ. The CDR3 DNA reads TGTGCCAGCAGCTTATTAACAGATACGCAGTATTTT. This codes for CASSLLTDTQYF.